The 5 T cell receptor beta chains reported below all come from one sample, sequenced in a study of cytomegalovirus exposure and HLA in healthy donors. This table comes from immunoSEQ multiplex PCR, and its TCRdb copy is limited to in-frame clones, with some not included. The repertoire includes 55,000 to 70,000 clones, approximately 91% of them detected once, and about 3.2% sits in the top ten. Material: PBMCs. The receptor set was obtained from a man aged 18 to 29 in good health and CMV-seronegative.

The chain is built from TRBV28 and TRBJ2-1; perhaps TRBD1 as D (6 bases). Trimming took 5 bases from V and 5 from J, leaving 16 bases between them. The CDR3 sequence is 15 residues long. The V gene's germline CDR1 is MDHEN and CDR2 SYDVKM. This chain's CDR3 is CASSRTDGSNNEQFF. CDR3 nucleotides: TGTGCCAGCAGTCGGACAGATGGCTCTAACAATGAGCAGTTCTTC.

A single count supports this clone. CDR3 sequence: CASSFFDQPQHF. CDR3 sequence (DNA): TGTGCCAGCAGCTTTTTCGATCAGCCCCAGCATTTT. This rearrangement joins TRBV7-2 to TRBJ1-5; D remains ambiguous. Germline lookup yields CDR1 SGHTA and CDR2 FQGNSA. Deletions cut 3 bases from V and 5 bases from J, with 5 bases between. This CDR3 is 12 amino acids long.

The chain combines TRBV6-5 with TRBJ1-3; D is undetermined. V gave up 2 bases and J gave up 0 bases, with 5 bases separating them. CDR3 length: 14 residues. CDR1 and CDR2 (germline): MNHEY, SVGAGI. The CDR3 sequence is CASSYTSSGNTIYF. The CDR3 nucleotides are TGTGCCAGCAGTTACACCAGCTCTGGAAACACCATATATTTT.

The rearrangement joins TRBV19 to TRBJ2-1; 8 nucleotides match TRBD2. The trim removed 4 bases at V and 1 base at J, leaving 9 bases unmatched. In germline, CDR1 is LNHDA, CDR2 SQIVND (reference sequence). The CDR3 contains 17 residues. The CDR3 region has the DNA TGTGCCAGTAGTACCTTGGGCGGGAGGCTGTCCTACAATGAGCAGTTCTTC. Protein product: CASSTLGGRLSYNEQFF.

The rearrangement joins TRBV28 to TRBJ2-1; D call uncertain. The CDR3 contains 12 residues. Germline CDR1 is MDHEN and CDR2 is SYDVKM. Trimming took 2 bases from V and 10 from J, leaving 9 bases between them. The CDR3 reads CASSLEPHEQFF. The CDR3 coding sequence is TGTGCCAGCAGTTTAGAGCCCCACGAGCAGTTCTTC. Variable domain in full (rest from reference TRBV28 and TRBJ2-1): DVKVTQSSRYLVKRTGEKVFLECVQDMDHENMFWYRQDPGLGLRLIYFSYDVKMKEKGDIPEGYSVSREKKERFSLILESASTNQTSMYLCASSLEPHEQFFGPGTRLTVL.